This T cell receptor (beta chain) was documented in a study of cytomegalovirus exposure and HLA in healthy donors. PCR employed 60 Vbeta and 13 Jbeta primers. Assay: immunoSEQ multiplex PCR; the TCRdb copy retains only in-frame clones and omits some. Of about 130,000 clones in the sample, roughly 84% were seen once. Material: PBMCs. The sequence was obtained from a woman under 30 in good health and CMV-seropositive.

CDR3 bases: TGTGCCAGCAGTTACGGGACACCCGGTTTCCTGGAAACCTTC. It encodes CASSYGTPGFLETF. The rearrangement links TRBV6-5 to TRBJ1-2, with a weak D call TRBD1 (6 bases). This CDR3 spans 14 amino acids. Trimming took off 2 bases at V and 14 bases at J, with 21 bases between the two ends. Germline V lookup: CDR1 MNHEY, CDR2 SVGAGI.